The next 2 T cell receptor beta chains were all read from a single sample in a study of circulating tumor DNA in untreated peripheral T-cell lymphoma. TCRdb's copy holds only in-frame clones and misses some; the assay was immunoSEQ multiplex PCR. The sample consists of more than 6,500 clones, approximately 75% of them appearing once. The sequenced sample was tumor tissue. These receptor sequences come from a human donor with peripheral T-cell lymphoma.

The chain recombines TRBV14 with TRBJ2-1; 8 nucleotides agree with TRBD2. Per the germline V gene, CDR1 is SGHDN and CDR2 is FVKESK. V dropped 6 bases and J dropped 3; count of bases not matched to a gene: 7. CDR3 length: 15 amino acids. CDR3 in amino acids: CASRPAGGLYNEQFF. The DNA for the CDR3 is TGTGCCAGCAGGCCTGCGGGGGGTCTCTACAATGAGCAGTTCTTC.

To note about this clone: A read error may produce the germline difference seen at one junction end. The CDR3 DNA follows: TGTGCCAGCGCCCGGGACAGCCTAGCCAAAAACATTCAATACTTC. Its translation is CASARDSLAKNIQYF. The rearrangement joins TRBV6-8 to TRBJ2-4; 7 bases map to TRBD1. Germline CDR1 and CDR2: MNHGY and SAAAGT. The CDR3 consists of 15 residues.